This T cell receptor beta chain was found in a study of shared clonotypes between healthy human individuals (TCRdb year 2020). Regarding the complete study: A couple of women and a few men aged 18 to 49 years were included in the cohort. To increase sequencing depth and limit assay-specific biases, different laboratories used diverse techniques to prepare libraries and sequence TCR repertoires. For each donor, CD4 naive and CD4 memory were each run on three plates, CD8 naive on two plates, and CD8 memory on one plate. Each donor's leukapheresis produced roughly between about 0.9 and 9.5 billion PBMCs. The study deeply sequenced blood TCR repertoires of about five healthy adults to estimate repertoire size and the extent of clonotype sharing between individuals.

The donors were healthy, HIV-negative adults with no recently reported acute infections or vaccinations. All donors were Caucasian adults living in Nashville, Tennessee, USA. Magnetic negative selection was used to enrich CD4+ T cells, after which naive cells were positively selected on CD45RA and the negative fraction became the memory subset. Blood was obtained by leukapheresis, after which PBMCs were separated by Ficoll-Histopaque density gradient centrifugation and cryopreserved in liquid nitrogen vapor phase. Purity and quantity of every magnetically sorted T cell population were checked by analytical flow cytometry. From each sorted fraction, genomic DNA was isolated and quantified by UV absorbance on a Nanodrop 2000c. Results the study describes overall, beyond this receptor: Because the study included only a small number of donors, the genetic and exposure-history diversity represented was limited. Even with the large sequencing depth, rarefaction of the sorted-subset datasets indicated that sequencing was incomplete. Based on pairwise subsampling, the degree of clonotype sharing among donors was expected to be affected by sequencing depth. Compared with non-shared clonotypes, the clonotypes found in all four sorted-subset donors had higher generation probabilities. Across a handful of donors, roughly 5% of naive CD4, roughly 3.3% of naive CD8, roughly 2.2% of memory CD4, and under 0.45% of memory CD8 clonotypes were shared. Larger estimated clonotype richness was generally found for naive subsets than for memory subsets. Only blood was sampled, and tissue TCR repertoires likely differ from those in blood.

From the germline V gene, CDR1 is SGHTA and CDR2 is FQGNSA. The cysteine opens and the phenylalanine closes a CDR3 of 15 amino acids. Left in the record is the CDR3 DNA by itself, 45 bases read in frame from the first base. The junction shows trimming of 9 bases on V and 3 bases on J, plus 17 bases between the germline ends. Using the deep immunoSEQ assay, multiplex PCR amplified TCR CDR3 regions from genomic DNA. Extracted genomic DNA from each cell subset was spread evenly across all wells of several immunoSEQ 96-well plates, with each plate serving as a replicate. For sorted subsets, roughly 200 ng of genomic DNA, equivalent to some 30,000 T cell genomes, went into each replicate PCR. Purified libraries were quantified with a Qubit 3.0 fluorometer, sized on a Bioanalyzer 2100, and re-quantified with the KAPA Library Quantification kit. Every immunoSEQ 96-well plate was sequenced on a separate single-read 150-cycle Illumina NextSeq 550 flow cell. The paper's processing steps were these. Because the immunoSEQ output included only junctional sequences and no quality scores, the filtering could not be the same as the filtering used for full-length reads. Sequences were annotated with PyIR, a Python wrapper for IgBLAST v1.9, and V/J genes and CDR3 were assigned using IMGT germline references. Reads were removed for weak V/J assignments (E-value above 1e-6), missing CDR3, stop codons, out-of-frame junctions, or ambiguous translated residues. V3J clonotypes were defined as sequences sharing an identical inferred V gene, J gene, and CDR3 amino acid sequence. The percentage overlap between two repertoires was calculated by dividing the number of shared unique clonotypes by the size of the smaller repertoire. Repertoire richness was assessed with RTK rarefaction, the Chao1 estimator, and Recon v2.1 estimates of unobserved clonotypes. Generation probabilities for all TCRbeta clonotypes obtained by the gDNA method from a handful of donors were computed using OLGA. Not all clones reach the TCRdb copy of this immuneACCESS table, which keeps in-frame sequences only. Checked studies attribute under half of the gap to unresolved V genes and leave the rest unexplained. V and J calls and clone size come straight from that table; D and trimming were deduced from the DNA. The sample table lists roughly 2.2 million clones, over 90% of them with a count of one. 0.35% to 0.5% of the sample is taken by the ten largest.

About this clone: Its specific antigen is unknown. Per-base quality was not reported, and no clone a single base away is much larger than it.

This receptor was identified in a man aged 18-30 years in good health. Some clones in this sample may be carry-over from other donors' samples. Input material: naive CD4+ T cells from PBMCs. Reading the label with the study, this specimen's cell subset or site is: CD45RA+ positively selected. The chain links TRBV7-2 with TRBJ2-2; the D gene is possibly TRBD2, with 6 bases matching. CDR3 region: CASPIRGWYTGELFF. In nucleotide form, the sequence is TGTGCCAGTCCTATCCGGGGGTGGTACACCGGGGAGCTGTTTTTT.